What follows is one TCR beta chain and its context. The V gene lost 7 bases and the J gene lost 0 bases, with 13 bases spanning the gap. CDR3 length: 15 residues. CDR1 and CDR2 from the germline V gene are SGHVS and FQNEAQ. This specimen belongs to a study of blood T cell repertoires in COVID-19. Study-wide background: There were acute and convalescent COVID-19 samples, and they came from the United States, Italy and Spain. Sample material is recorded as cDNA or gDNA derived from T cells, B-cell-depleted T cells, or PBMCs.

Original analysis: For nucleated cells, counts were estimated from reference gene primer amplification. This table comes from immunoSEQ multiplex PCR, and its TCRdb copy is limited to in-frame clones, with some not included. The D gene and trimming were derived from the DNA, and the V and J assignments and clone size from that table. The table includes fewer than 300,000 clones, roughly 89% detected once. Sequencing input: peripheral blood. The TCR originated in a young man with acute or convalescent COVID-19. The V gene is TRBV7-8, the J gene TRBJ1-5; the D is unclear. The CDR3 region is CASNKNQNSNQPQHF. The DNA of the CDR3 is TGTGCCAGCAACAAAAACCAAAATAGCAATCAGCCCCAGCATTTT.